This TCR beta chain was identified during a study of blood T cell repertoires in COVID-19. Across the whole study: Acute and convalescent COVID-19 specimens originated in the United States, Italy and Spain.

The study recruited people aged roughly 18 to 95 years across about two dozen US areas. Researchers sorted participants into cohorts using their self-reported clinical history. Resolution of symptoms, clearance, or two negative PCRs was present in recovered Cohort 3 donors. TCRdb keeps only in-frame clones here, not all; method: immunoSEQ multiplex PCR. There are 250,000 or so clones in the sample; around 82% occur only once, and 3.4% lies in the top ten. V was clipped by 3 bases and J by 12 bases, with 10 bases between them. This CDR3 contains 11 residues. Germline loops: CDR1 SGHDT, CDR2 YYEEEE. The sequence derives from a man in his fifties or sixties who had recovered from COVID-19. The chain is built from TRBV5-6 and TRBJ2-1, with D perhaps matching TRBD2 (5 bases). The sequenced sample was PBMCs or T cells enriched from blood (not recorded which). Here the CDR3 reads CASSSTSGQFF. CDR3 coding DNA: TGTGCCAGCAGCTCGACAAGCGGGCAGTTCTTC.